A single sample gave rise to the 21 T cell receptor beta chains below, sequenced in a study of cytomegalovirus exposure and HLA in healthy donors. Some clones are missing from TCRdb's copy, which holds only in-frame ones; the method was immunoSEQ multiplex PCR. The repertoire holds 110,000 or so clones, with more than 85% as singletons. Sequenced input: PBMCs. All receptors come from a man between 18 and 29 years old in good health and CMV-seropositive.

The chain is built from TRBV7-9 and TRBJ2-7, with D perhaps TRBD2 (5 bases). This CDR3 region has 13 residues. Deletions cut 5 bases from V and 5 bases from J, with 13 bases between. Germline V CDR1 and CDR2: SEHNR, FQNEAQ (reference sequence). CDR3 bases: TGTGCCAGCAGCCCTATTAACGGGGACGAGCAGTACTTC. Translated, it gives CASSPINGDEQYF.

The V call is TRBV7-2, the J call TRBJ1-5; 8 positions match TRBD1. The CDR3 contains 15 residues. Per the germline V gene, CDR1 is SGHTA and CDR2 is FQGNSA. Trimming at V came to 3 bases and at J to 3 bases, leaving 4 bases not matched to a gene. The CDR3 loop is CASSLRQGANQPQHF. The CDR3 nucleotides read TGTGCCAGCAGCTTGCGCCAGGGGGCCAATCAGCCCCAGCATTTT.

This chain links TRBV7-2 with TRBJ2-1; 14 bases fit TRBD2. After removal of 0 bases from V and 5 bases from J, the junction contained 3 bases not matched to a gene. CDR3 size: 17 residues. Germline CDR1 reads SGHTA; CDR2 reads FQGNSA. CDR3 in DNA: TGTGCCAGCAGCTTAGCGACTAGCGGGGGGGCCGACAATGAGCAGTTCTTC. It encodes CASSLATSGGADNEQFF. The whole variable domain, remainder taken from reference TRBV7-2 and TRBJ2-1, is GAGVSQSPSNKVTEKGKDVELRCDPISGHTALYWYRQSLGQGLEFLIYFQGNSAPDKSGLPSDRFSAERTGGSVSTLTIQRTQQEDSAVYLCASSLATSGGADNEQFFGPGTRLTVL.

The V and J genes are TRBV27 and TRBJ2-7, with TRBD1 identical over 11 bases. CDR3 length equals 15 residues. V dropped 6 bases and J dropped 3; count of bases not matched to a gene: 7. Germline CDR1 reads MNHEY; CDR2 reads SMNVEV (reference sequence). In DNA, the CDR3 is TGTGCCAGCAGAAAGGACAGGGGGCTTCGCTACGAGCAGTACTTC. It encodes CASRKDRGLRYEQYF.

The gene calls are TRBV15 and TRBJ2-3; tentative D call: TRBD1 (5 bases). Germline CDR1 LNHNV, CDR2 YYDKDF (reference sequence). The CDR3 length is 15 residues. The V and J ends lost 4 bases and 0 bases respectively, with 11 bases between them. In DNA form, the CDR3 reads TGTGCCACCAGCATAAACAGGTTAAGCACAGATACGCAGTATTTT. It yields the protein CATSINRLSTDTQYF.

This clone was seen more than once but under ten times. The chain recombines TRBV7-2 with TRBJ1-6; 8 bases align to TRBD1. CDR3 length: 14 residues. V was pared by 5 bases and J by 8 bases, with 5 bases of the junction left unmatched. Per the germline V gene, CDR1 is SGHTA and CDR2 is FQGNSA. CDR3 nucleotides: TGTGCCAGCAGCCAGGACAGGGCCTATTCACCCCTCCACTTT. This sequence encodes CASSQDRAYSPLHF. The full variable domain, with the rest looked up from reference TRBV7-2 and TRBJ1-6, is GAGVSQSPSNKVTEKGKDVELRCDPISGHTALYWYRQSLGQGLEFLIYFQGNSAPDKSGLPSDRFSAERTGGSVSTLTIQRTQQEDSAVYLCASSQDRAYSPLHFGNGTRLTVT.

The J gene is TRBJ2-5, the V gene TRBV27; TRBD2 agrees at 13 bases. Germline V CDR1 and CDR2: MNHEY, SMNVEV (reference sequence). V was pared by 4 bases and J by 5 bases, with 10 bases of the junction left unmatched. CDR3 length: 17 amino acids. The chain's CDR3 is CASSSLTSGGSPETQYF. The CDR3 nucleotides are TGTGCCAGCAGTTCCTTGACTAGCGGGGGGTCGCCGGAGACCCAGTACTTC.

This clone came up a few times. This chain connects TRBV18 to TRBJ2-7; 7 positions match TRBD2. Losses at the gene ends were 6 bases for V and 6 bases for J; bases not matched to a gene: 5. The germline CDR1 and CDR2 sequences are KGHSH and LQKENI. The CDR3 runs to 12 residues. CDR3 DNA sequence: TGTGCCAGCTCCCGGGGGGTGCTCGAGCAGTACTTC. Its protein is CASSRGVLEQYF. Based on the CDR3 plus reference TRBV18 and TRBJ2-7, the full variable domain is NAGVMQNPRHLVRRRGQEARLRCSPMKGHSHVYWYRQLPEEGLKFMVYLQKENIIDESGMPKERFSAEFPKEGPSILRIQQVVRGDSAAYFCASSRGVLEQYFGPGTRLTVT.

The chain recombines TRBV27 with TRBJ1-6; the match to TRBD1 covers 8 bases. CDR3 length: 15 residues. Germline loops: CDR1 MNHEY, CDR2 SMNVEV (reference sequence). V gave up 9 bases and J gave up 9 bases; unmatched junction bases: 13. In nucleotides, the CDR3 is TGTGCCAGTTCAAGTAAGGACAGGGTATTTTCACCCCTCCACTTT. It specifies CASSSKDRVFSPLHF.

The chain uses TRBV7-2 and TRBJ2-7, with no clear D. The CDR3 is made up of 13 amino acids. From germline, CDR1 is SGHTA and CDR2 FQGNSA. Trimming shortened V by 7 bases and J by 3 bases, and 13 bases separated the two germline ends. CDR3 coding DNA: TGTGCCAGCACCTATCAAGGCGGCTACGAGCAGTACTTC. This translates into CASTYQGGYEQYF.

The V gene is TRBV7-2, the J gene TRBJ1-5, with 8 bases fitting TRBD1. Per the germline V gene, CDR1 is SGHTA and CDR2 is FQGNSA. The CDR3 has 15 amino acids. With 3 bases clipped from V and 1 base from J, the junction kept 2 bases outside the gene matches. CDR3 residues: CASSFGQGSNQPQHF. In DNA, the CDR3 is TGTGCCAGCAGCTTTGGACAGGGCAGCAATCAGCCCCAGCATTTT.

The J gene is TRBJ1-1, the V gene TRBV5-1; no reliable D call. The CDR3 is 15 residues long. V was clipped by 3 bases and J by 3 bases, with 15 bases between them. Germline V gene data show CDR1 as SGHRS and CDR2 as YFSETQ. Written as DNA, the CDR3 is TGCGCCAGCAGCTCGGTTAATGGGCAGTACACTGAAGCTTTCTTT. Its translation: CASSSVNGQYTEAFF.

The J gene is TRBJ2-1, the V gene TRBV10-1; 7 nucleotides match TRBD2. The CDR3 is 16 amino acids. CDR1 is WNHNN, CDR2 SYGVQD, per germline (reference sequence). V lost 3 bases, J lost 3 bases, and 8 bases stayed unmatched. In DNA form, the CDR3 reads TGCGCCAGCAGTGATCCGACTAGCACTAACTACAATGAGCAGTTCTTC. As protein: CASSDPTSTNYNEQFF.

The chain is built from TRBV7-8 and TRBJ1-2; possibly TRBD1 for D (6 bases). The CDR3 contains 14 residues. V shed 5 bases and J shed 6 bases, with 16 bases lying between them. Germline CDR1 and CDR2: SGHVS and FQNEAQ. The CDR3 here is CASSQRWGGNGYTF. Written as DNA, the CDR3 is TGTGCCAGCAGCCAAAGGTGGGGGGGCAATGGCTACACCTTC.

V is TRBV6-1 and J is TRBJ1-2, with D unresolved. The CDR3 is made up of 16 amino acids. V dropped 1 base and J dropped 0 bases, with 12 bases sitting between them. In germline, CDR1 is MNHNS, CDR2 SASEGT. The CDR3 sequence is CASSEGRGYTNYGYTF. The DNA for the CDR3 is TGTGCCAGCAGTGAAGGCCGGGGATACACTAACTATGGCTACACCTTC.

The chain links TRBV4-1 to TRBJ2-3, with TRBD2 matching 11 bases. There are 16 residues in the CDR3. Germline V gene lookup returns CDR1 MGHRA and CDR2 YSYEKL. The trim removed 0 bases at V and 4 bases at J, leaving 3 bases unmatched. CDR3 bases: TGCGCCAGCAGCCAAGAGGCACTAGCGGGGGCAGATACGCAGTATTTT. Residues: CASSQEALAGADTQYF.

This clone was seen only once. The chain is built from TRBV15 and TRBJ2-7, with D possibly TRBD2 on 5 matching bases. Germline V gene sequence: CDR1 LNHNV, CDR2 YYDKDF (reference sequence). V was clipped by 0 bases and J by 6 bases, with 18 bases between them. The CDR3 consists of 16 residues. Written as DNA, the CDR3 is TGTGCCACCAGCAGAGATAAGTTACTAGTTAACGGCGAGCAGTACTTC. Translation: CATSRDKLLVNGEQYF.

V and J are TRBV11-2 and TRBJ2-3, with 8 bases aligning to TRBD2. Per germline, CDR1 SGHAT and CDR2 FQNNGV. The junction had 4 bases not matched to a gene; V was cut back by 3 bases and J by 5 bases. This CDR3 is built from 14 residues. Here the CDR3 reads CASSFREGRDTQYF. The DNA for the CDR3 is TGTGCCAGCAGCTTTCGGGAGGGGAGAGATACGCAGTATTTT.

The rearrangement uses TRBV2 and TRBJ2-7; tentatively, D is TRBD2 (6 bases). The CDR3 extends over 12 amino acids. V was cut by 11 bases and J by 3 bases, with 14 bases left in between. In germline, CDR1 is SNHLY, CDR2 FYNNEI. CDR3 sequence (DNA): TGTGCCCGCGGGGATGGTGGCTACGAGCAGTACTTC. Encoded protein: CARGDGGYEQYF.

The chain has TRBV5-4 and TRBJ1-2; 7 bases fit TRBD1. This CDR3 comprises 15 residues. The trim removed 4 bases at V and 0 bases at J, leaving 6 bases unmatched. Germline V CDR1 and CDR2: SGHNT, YYREEE (reference sequence). CDR3 DNA sequence: TGTGCCAGCAGCGCTAGACAGGGCGCTAACTATGGCTACACCTTC. Translating it yields CASSARQGANYGYTF.

This clone was detected once. V is TRBV28 and J is TRBJ1-1, with D unresolved. The germline CDR1 and CDR2 sequences are MDHEN and SYDVKM. The CDR3 is made up of 13 amino acids. Trimming left V 3 bases short and J 1 base short, with 6 bases between. Here the CDR3 DNA reads TGTGCCAGCAGTTTTGCCGGGAACACTGAAGCTTTCTTT. Its translation is CASSFAGNTEAFF.